Sequencing of this TCR beta chain was carried out in a study of post-analysis software for immune sequencing data. Study observations and caveats: F measure grouped same-batch samples tightly together.

This clonotype appeared a few times. Its target is unknown. cDNA libraries for TCR beta contained unique molecular identifiers. TCRdb recomputed calls from the PCR reads with MiXCR, one row per CDR3 protein. In the table there are more than 500,000 distinct CDR3 sequences, around 34% of which are singletons. What was sequenced was blood. The TCR comes from a girl between 2 and 17 years old with multiple sclerosis.

The CDR3: CASRSSQFQETQYF. CDR3 nucleotides: TGTGCCAGCAGATCGTCCCAGTTCCAAGAGACCCAGTACTTC. This sequence joins TRBV12-3 or TRBV12-4 and TRBJ2-5, with D hard to call. The CDR3 length is 14 residues. Trimming took 6 bases from V and 1 from J, leaving 12 bases between them.